Listed here is a single TCR beta chain. The antigen remains unidentified. The data are from a study of T cell clones after liver transplantation. Overall study context: TCRbeta sequencing after a pre-transplant mixed lymphocyte reaction identified graft-donor-reactive clones, later tracked in post-transplant blood. Blood was drawn pre-transplant, before withdrawal, and after full or failed withdrawal. Without induction therapy, subjects received standard immunosuppression until 12-24 months post-transplant. Study results and limitations: A larger donor-reactive than third-party decline suggested partial antigen-specific deletion.

Germline V gene sequence: CDR1 PRHDT, CDR2 FYEKMQ (reference sequence). The CDR3 totals 16 residues. V gave up 4 bases and J gave up 2 bases, with 18 bases separating them. Libraries were prepared by immunoSEQ multiplex PCR; TCRdb keeps only in-frame clonotypes and omits some of them. Among about 20,000 clones listed, 75% to 80% were seen once. The sequences come from CD8+ T cells from blood, collected approximately 54 months after liver transplant. The V gene is TRBV13, the J gene TRBJ2-7; D may correspond to TRBD1 or TRBD2 (5 bases each). This clonotype originated in a human patient who received a liver transplant. Part of the T cell pool may stem from the graft donor. Here the CDR3 reads CASSSGTTGSTYEQYF. DNA of the CDR3: TGTGCCAGCAGCTCTGGGACGACGGGAAGCACCTACGAGCAGTACTTC.